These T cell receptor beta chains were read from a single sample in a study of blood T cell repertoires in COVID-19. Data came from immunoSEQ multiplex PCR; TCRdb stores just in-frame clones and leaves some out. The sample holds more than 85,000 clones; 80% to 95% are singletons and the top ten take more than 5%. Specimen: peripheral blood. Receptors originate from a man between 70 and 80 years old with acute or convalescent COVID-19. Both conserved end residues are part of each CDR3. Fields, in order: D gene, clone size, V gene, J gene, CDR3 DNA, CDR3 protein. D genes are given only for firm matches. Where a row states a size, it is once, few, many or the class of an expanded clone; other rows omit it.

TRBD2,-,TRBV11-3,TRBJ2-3,TGTGCCACCCGGGGAGGGGAAGGAGGGGCAGATACGCAGTATTTT,CATRGGEGGADTQYF
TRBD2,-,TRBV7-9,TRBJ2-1,TGTGCCAGCAGCTCCCCCGGACTAGCGGGTCGGGATGAGCAGTTCTTC,CASSSPGLAGRDEQFF
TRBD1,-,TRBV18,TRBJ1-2,TGTGCCAGCTCTTGGGACAGAGACCTCTATGGCTACACCTTC,CASSWDRDLYGYTF
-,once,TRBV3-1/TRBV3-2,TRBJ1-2,TGTGCCAGCAGCCATTCCACAGCTAACTATGGCTACACCTTC,CASSHSTANYGYTF
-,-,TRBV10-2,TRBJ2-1,TGCGCCAGCTCTGAAAGGTGGGCCGGGGATGAGCAGTTCTTC,CASSERWAGDEQFF
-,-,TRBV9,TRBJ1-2,TGTGCCAGCAGCGTAGAGGCGGGGGTTGTCTATGGCTACACCTTC,CASSVEAGVVYGYTF
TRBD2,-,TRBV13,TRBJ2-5,TGTGCCAGCAGCCCTAGACTAGCGGGGGCCCAAGAGACCCAGTACTTC,CASSPRLAGAQETQYF
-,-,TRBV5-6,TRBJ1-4,TGTGCCAGCAGCGGTATGGACACTGCAACTAATGAAAAACTGTTTTTT,CASSGMDTATNEKLFF
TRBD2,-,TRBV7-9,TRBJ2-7,TGTGCCAGCAGCTTAGCGGGAGGGCCTTTAAACTACGAGCAGTACTTC,CASSLAGGPLNYEQYF
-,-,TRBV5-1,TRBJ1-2,TGCGCCAGCAGCTTCGGACACATCTACACCTTC,CASSFGHIYTF
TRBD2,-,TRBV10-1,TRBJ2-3,TGCGCCAGCACTCTACGGGGGGGAGGAACAGATACGCAGTATTTT,CASTLRGGGTDTQYF
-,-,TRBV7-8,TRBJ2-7,TGTGCAAGCAAGAGGCAGTTGGACTACGAGCAGTACTTC,CASKRQLDYEQYF
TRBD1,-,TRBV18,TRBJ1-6,TGTGCCAGCTCACCAAAGGGACAGGGGAATAATTCACCCCTCCACTTT,CASSPKGQGNNSPLHF
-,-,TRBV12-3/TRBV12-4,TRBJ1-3,TGTGCCAGCAGTTGGTACAGAAACACCATATATTTT,CASSWYRNTIYF
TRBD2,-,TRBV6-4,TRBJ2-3,TGTGCCAGCAACCGCGGGGGGGCCGGGGATACGCAGTATTTT,CASNRGGAGDTQYF
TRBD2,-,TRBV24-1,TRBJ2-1,TGTGCCACCAGTGATTTGAAGGGGGGACTAGCGGGACACAATGAGCAGTTCTTC,CATSDLKGGLAGHNEQFF
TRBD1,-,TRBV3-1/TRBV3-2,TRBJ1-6,TGTGCCAGCAGTTTACCTTCGACAGGGGGCAGATCACCCCTCCACTTT,CASSLPSTGGRSPLHF
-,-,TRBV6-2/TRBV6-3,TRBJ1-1,TGTGCCAGCAGTTATTGGGGAGGCACTGAAGCTTTCTTT,CASSYWGGTEAFF
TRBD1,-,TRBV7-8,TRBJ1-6,TGTGCCAGCAGCCGAGGGGGCACGGATAATTCACCCCTCCACTTT,CASSRGGTDNSPLHF
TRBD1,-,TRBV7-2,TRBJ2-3,TGTGCCAGCAGTTTTCAGACCTCCGGGACAGGGGCAACAGATACGCAGTATTTT,CASSFQTSGTGATDTQYF
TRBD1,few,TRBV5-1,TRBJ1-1,TGCGCCAGCAGCCTGGACAGGGGGCGAAATACTGAAGCTTTCTTT,CASSLDRGRNTEAFF
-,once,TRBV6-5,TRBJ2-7,TGTGCCAGCAGGGAGGGGGCCTCCTACTACGAGCAGTACTTC,CASREGASYYEQYF
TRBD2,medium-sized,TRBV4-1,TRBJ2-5,TGCGCCAGCAGCCGGGGACTAGCGGCAGAGACCCAGTACTTC,CASSRGLAAETQYF
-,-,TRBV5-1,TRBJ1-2,TGCGCCAGCAGCCCTCAGTTGGGAGCCGATGGCTACACCTTC,CASSPQLGADGYTF
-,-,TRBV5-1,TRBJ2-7,TGCGCCAGCAGCTTCTCAGGGGACGAGCAGTACTTC,CASSFSGDEQYF
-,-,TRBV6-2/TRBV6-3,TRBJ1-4,TGTGCCAGCAGTTACCCTCCGGGATTGAATGAAAAACTGTTTTTT,CASSYPPGLNEKLFF
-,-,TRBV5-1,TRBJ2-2,TGCGCCAGCGGCCGCACGGGCGGGGAGCTGTTTTTT,CASGRTGGELFF
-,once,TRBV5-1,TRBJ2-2,TGCGCCAGCAGAGAAGCACTGAACACCGGGGAGCTGTTTTTT,CASREALNTGELFF
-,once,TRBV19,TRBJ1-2,TGTGCCGCGGGCAGGGGTGTTGGCTACACCTTC,CAAGRGVGYTF
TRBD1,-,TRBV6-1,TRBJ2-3,TGTGCCAGCAGTGGCTACGGGACAGGGTCAAGGGATACGCAGTATTTT,CASSGYGTGSRDTQYF
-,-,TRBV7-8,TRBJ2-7,TGTGCCAGCAGCTTAGAGGGCAAGGGGTTTGAGCAGTACTTC,CASSLEGKGFEQYF
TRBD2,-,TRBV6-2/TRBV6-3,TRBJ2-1,TGTGCCAGCAGTTACGGGGGGAGGGCCCGTTACAATGAGCAGTTCTTC,CASSYGGRARYNEQFF
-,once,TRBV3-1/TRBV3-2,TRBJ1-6,TGTGCCAGCAGCGCCGGGGGGGGTAATTCACCCCTCCACTTT,CASSAGGGNSPLHF
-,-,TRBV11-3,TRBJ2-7,TGTGCCAGCAGCTCTAGCGTTAGAGGCTACGAGCAGTACTTC,CASSSSVRGYEQYF
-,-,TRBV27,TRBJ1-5,TGTGCCAGCAGTTTCGAGTTTAGCAATCAGCCCCAGCATTTT,CASSFEFSNQPQHF
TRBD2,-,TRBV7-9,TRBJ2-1,TGTGCCAGCATCCGGACTAGCGGGAAGTACAATGAGCAGTTCTTC,CASIRTSGKYNEQFF
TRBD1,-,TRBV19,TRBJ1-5,TGTGCCAGTAGCACACAGGGGCTCCGGGGCAATCAGCCCCAGCATTTT,CASSTQGLRGNQPQHF
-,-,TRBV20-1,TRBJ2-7,TGCAGTGCTAGTTCCGGGAGTTCCTACGAGCAGTACTTC,CSASSGSSYEQYF
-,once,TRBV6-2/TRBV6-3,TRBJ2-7,TGTGCCAGCAGTAGGACTTACGAGCAGTACTTC,CASSRTYEQYF
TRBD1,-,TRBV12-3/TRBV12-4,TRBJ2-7,TGTGCCAGCAGCGACAGGGGGCTACGGGAGCAGTACTTC,CASSDRGLREQYF
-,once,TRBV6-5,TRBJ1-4,TGTGCCAGCAGTATCCGGGTTAATGAAAAACTGTTTTTT,CASSIRVNEKLFF
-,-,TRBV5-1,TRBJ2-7,TGCGCCAGCAGCTTGGCGGAAAGGAGCGAGCAGTACTTC,CASSLAERSEQYF
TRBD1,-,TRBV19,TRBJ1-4,TGTGCCAGTAGCCGACAGGGTTTGGTTGAAAAACTGTTTTTT,CASSRQGLVEKLFF
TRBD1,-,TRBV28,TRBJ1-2,TGTGCCAGCACCCGGGGACAGCTCTATGGCTACACCTTC,CASTRGQLYGYTF
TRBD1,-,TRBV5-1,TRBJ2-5,TGCGCCAGCAGCTTGGGGACAGGGGTCGGGTCCCAGTACTTC,CASSLGTGVGSQYF
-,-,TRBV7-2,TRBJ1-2,TGTGCCAGCAGCACTCGGACGGACTACTATGGCTACACCTTC,CASSTRTDYYGYTF